This section outlines one T cell receptor beta chain sequence together with its context. Authors' methods: Reference gene primers were amplified, and this amplification served to estimate nucleated cell counts. Data came from immunoSEQ multiplex PCR; TCRdb stores just in-frame clones and leaves some out. D and trimming were read from the DNA, whereas the V and J calls and clone size are those reported in that table. The data contain approximately 230,000 clones, about 83% of them singletons. V was pared by 7 bases and J by 6 bases, with 4 bases of the junction left unmatched. Germline V lookup: CDR1 SGHDT, CDR2 YYEEEE. The CDR3 contains 13 residues. This record comes from a study of blood T cell repertoires in COVID-19. Across the whole study: Samples came from the United States, Italy and Spain, spanning acute and convalescent COVID-19. T cells, B-cell-depleted T cells, or PBMCs supplied cDNA or gDNA.

The V and J genes are TRBV5-6 and TRBJ2-1; 10 bases map to TRBD2. The receptor was derived from a man older than 75 with acute or convalescent COVID-19. Sequences were obtained from peripheral blood. The CDR3 DNA reads as TGTGCCAGCGTTGAGCGGGGGGGCAATGAGCAGTTCTTC. Its translation: CASVERGGNEQFF.